The 17 T cell receptor beta chains given below trace back to one sample, sequenced in a study of T cell responses to AZD1222 COVID-19 vaccine. Sequencing was performed with immunoSEQ multiplex PCR; in TCRdb, only in-frame clones are kept and a portion is missing. Among about 130,000 clones listed, 89% were seen once. Sequenced material: peripheral blood, taken on day 0 of AZD1222 vaccination. The receptors here all came from an adult in good health.

This clone appeared once. The chain links TRBV7-2 to TRBJ2-5; D is unclear. CDR3 length: 14 amino acids. V shed 2 bases and J shed 2 bases, with 9 bases lying between them. Per the germline V gene, CDR1 is SGHTA and CDR2 is FQGNSA. The CDR3 region is CASSLSTVQETQYF. As DNA, the CDR3 is TGTGCCAGCAGCTTAAGTACTGTGCAAGAGACCCAGTACTTC.

This clone was counted once. This chain connects TRBV24-1 to TRBJ1-2, with 8 bases that match TRBD1. This CDR3 has 15 residues. The junction had 10 bases not matched to a gene; V was cut back by 5 bases and J by 6 bases. Germline V gene data show CDR1 as KGHDR and CDR2 as SFDVKD. The CDR3 coding sequence is TGTGCCACCAGTGGCACAGGGGGGGACTGGGATGGCTACACCTTC. Translated: CATSGTGGDWDGYTF.

This chain links TRBV18 with TRBJ2-2; 7 positions agree with TRBD1. Germline V gene lookup returns CDR1 KGHSH and CDR2 LQKENI. The CDR3 is 17 amino acids. V was pared by 6 bases and J by 2 bases, with 12 bases of the junction left unmatched. The chain's CDR3 is CASSRTQGQRNTGELFF. For the CDR3, the DNA is TGTGCCAGCTCCCGGACGCAGGGACAGAGAAACACCGGGGAGCTGTTTTTT.

About this clone itself: The junction differs from germline at one of its ends, possibly a read error. The rearrangement links TRBV6-5 to TRBJ2-7, with D hard to call. The CDR3 consists of 14 residues. Looked up from germline, CDR1 is MNHEY and CDR2 is SVGAGI. The CDR3 loop reads CASSDSGSLYEQYF. The CDR3 region has the DNA TGTGCCAGCAGTGACTCGGGCAGTTTATACGAGCAGTACTTC.

The chain couples TRBV15 to TRBJ2-7; 8 bases align to TRBD2. Germline CDR1 reads LNHNV; CDR2 reads YYDKDF (reference sequence). There are 18 residues in the CDR3. V was pared by 3 bases and J by 1 base, with 14 bases of the junction left unmatched. CDR3 loop: CATSRKRLVAGPSYEQYF. The CDR3 DNA reads as TGTGCCACCAGCAGGAAGCGATTGGTAGCGGGGCCTTCCTACGAGCAGTACTTC.

This chain links TRBV29-1 with TRBJ1-1; 7 bases are a match to TRBD1. Germline V gene data show CDR1 as SQVTM and CDR2 as ANQGSEA. V dropped 7 bases and J dropped 10; count of bases not matched to a gene: 9. The CDR3 is made up of 11 amino acids. The CDR3 region is CSGGDSSGAFF. CDR3 nucleotide sequence: TGCAGCGGGGGGGACAGTTCGGGAGCTTTCTTT.

In nucleotides, the CDR3 is TGCGCCAGCAGTGGGACAGGGATCAACTATGGCTACACCTTC. Translating gives CASSGTGINYGYTF. V gene TRBV10-1 combines with J gene TRBJ1-2; 8 bases map to TRBD1. Losses at the gene ends were 4 bases for V and 2 bases for J; bases not matched to a gene: 3. This CDR3 spans 14 amino acids. Germline assignment: CDR1 WNHNN and CDR2 SYGVQD (reference sequence).

The chain recombines TRBV9 with TRBJ2-1, with 7 bases fitting TRBD1. This CDR3 has 15 residues. The V and J ends lost 0 bases and 6 bases, in that order; junction bases with no gene match: 6. The germline V gene encodes CDR1 SGDLS and CDR2 YYNGEE. CDR3 sequence: CASSVETGAANEQFF. DNA of the CDR3: TGTGCCAGCAGCGTAGAAACAGGGGCTGCCAATGAGCAGTTCTTC. Looking up the rest from reference TRBV9 and TRBJ2-1 gives the full variable domain: DSGVTQTPKHLITATGQRVTLRCSPRSGDLSVYWYQQSLDQGLQFLIQYYNGEERAKGNILERFSAQQFPDLHSELNLSSLELGDSALYFCASSVETGAANEQFFGPGTRLTVL.

V gene TRBV5-1 combines with J gene TRBJ2-7; TRBD2 might be the D (6 bases). This CDR3 region has 14 residues. V lost 0 bases and J 4 bases, leaving 11 bases between the germline ends. CDR1 is SGHRS, CDR2 YFSETQ, per germline. The CDR3: CASSLGGGLYEQYF. DNA of the CDR3: TGCGCCAGCAGCTTGGGAGGAGGGCTGTACGAGCAGTACTTC.

The chain has TRBV3-1 (or the pseudogene TRBV3-2) and TRBJ2-3, with 8 bases matching TRBD2. Trimming removed 3 bases from V and 1 base from J; junction bases left unmatched: 18. Germline values: CDR1 LGHDT, CDR2 YNNKEL (reference sequence). The CDR3 contains 20 residues. The CDR3 protein is CASSQNSGTSGGSGTDTQYF. DNA for the CDR3: TGTGCCAGCAGCCAGAATTCCGGGACTAGTGGTGGTTCGGGCACAGATACGCAGTATTTT.

This chain uses TRBV24-1 with TRBJ2-2; D is unresolved. Germline V gene lookup returns CDR1 KGHDR and CDR2 SFDVKD. V lost 5 bases and J 8 bases, leaving 11 bases between the germline ends. This CDR3 comprises 13 residues. CDR3 loop: CATSVTSRGELFF. CDR3 bases: TGTGCCACCAGTGTGACTTCTCGAGGGGAGCTGTTTTTT.

This clone was observed once. Other DNA sequences in the same sample also yield this CDR3. As DNA, the CDR3 is TGTGCCAGCAGCGAGAATACCGGGGAGCTGTTTTTT. Encoded protein: CASSENTGELFF. The chain employs TRBV9 and TRBJ2-2; D is uncertain. CDR1 is SGDLS and CDR2 is YYNGEE in the germline V gene. The CDR3 extends over 12 amino acids. Trimming took off 3 bases at V and 5 bases at J, with 5 bases between the two ends.

This chain links TRBV24-1 with TRBJ1-2; 8 positions match TRBD1. Trimming cost V 5 bases and J 5 bases; bases outside gene matches: 6. Germline V gene sequence: CDR1 KGHDR, CDR2 SFDVKD. The length of the CDR3 is 14 residues. For the CDR3, the DNA is TGTGCCACCAGTGGGACAGGGAGTTTGTATGGCTACACCTTC. Translation: CATSGTGSLYGYTF.

In this sample, this clone turned up once. The CDR3 bases are TGCGCCAGCAGCCAACCCGGGGACTTCGAGCAGTTCTTC. Residues: CASSQPGDFEQFF. The chain links TRBV4-1 to TRBJ2-1; possible D gene TRBD2, 6 bases. Trimming cost V 2 bases and J 10 bases, with 12 bases left between them. CDR1 is MGHRA and CDR2 is YSYEKL in the germline V gene. The CDR3 has 13 residues.

The rearrangement joins TRBV5-4 to TRBJ1-1; D gene uncertain. Trimming took off 5 bases at V and 5 bases at J, with 19 bases between the two ends. Germline CDR1 reads SGHNT; CDR2 reads YYREEE (reference sequence). This CDR3 is 15 amino acids long. DNA for the CDR3: TGTGCCAGCAGGAAAGGTCGGCCTGATGGGACTGAAGCTTTCTTT. The encoded protein is CASRKGRPDGTEAFF.

CDR3 nucleotide sequence: TGTGCCAGCTCACCCCGACAGGGCGACGAGCAGTACTTC. This codes for CASSPRQGDEQYF. The J gene is TRBJ2-7, the V gene TRBV18; 7 nucleotides agree with TRBD1. The J segment lost 5 bases and the V segment lost 3 bases, leaving 4 bases of the junction unmatched. Looked up from germline, CDR1 is KGHSH and CDR2 is LQKENI. The CDR3 is 13 residues long.

The CDR3 is CASIDRGGEQYF. CDR3 DNA sequence: TGTGCCAGCATCGACAGGGGGGGCGAGCAGTACTTC. The V and J genes are TRBV2 and TRBJ2-7; 9 nucleotides align to TRBD1. The CDR3 has 12 amino acids. The V and J ends lost 7 bases and 6 bases, in that order; junction bases with no gene match: 4. Germline V gives CDR1 SNHLY, CDR2 FYNNEI. Complete variable domain (other parts from reference TRBV2 and TRBJ2-7): EPEVTQTPSHQVTQMGQEVILRCVPISNHLYFYWYRQILGQKVEFLVSFYNNEISEKSEIFDDQFSVERPDGSNFTLKIRSTKLEDSAMYFCASIDRGGEQYFGPGTRLTVT.